This TCR beta chain was identified during a study of control samples from healthy donors and cancer patients. Clones were sequenced by immunoSEQ multiplex PCR, and TCRdb holds only the in-frame ones, with some missing. The table records tens of thousands of clones, about 91% of them present only once. V shed 5 bases, J shed 6 bases, and the junction held 7 bases outside the gene matches. CDR3 length equals 14 residues. The germline V gene has CDR1 SEHNR and CDR2 FQNEAQ (reference sequence). Sequencing used blood. The genes are TRBV7-9 and TRBJ1-2, with 9 bases fitting TRBD1. The clonotype was recovered from a man aged 50-60 years in good health. CDR3 coding DNA: TGTGCCAGCAGCCATACGGGGACAGGGAATGGCTACACCTTC. Its translation is CASSHTGTGNGYTF. The variable domain in full, with the rest retrieved from reference TRBV7-9 and TRBJ1-2, is DTGVSQNPRHKITKRGQNVTFRCDPISEHNRLYWYRQTLGQGPEFLTYFQNEAQLEKSRLLSDRFSAERPKGSFSTLEIQRTEQGDSAMYLCASSHTGTGNGYTFGSGTRLTVV.